What follows describes a single T cell receptor beta chain. Its antigen is unidentified. Exclusion of patients followed from uncontrolled infection, other autoimmune disease, pregnancy or lactation. Fresh peripheral blood, 10 ml, yielded the PBMCs. The data were obtained in a study of T cells in Graves' hyperthyroidism and ophthalmopathy. RNA transcripts served as the template for amplifying TCR beta CDR3 regions. When the TCR CDR3 underwent first-round RT-PCR, the HTBI primer set was used. From the multiplex PCR reads, TCRdb called clonotypes with MiXCR, one entry per CDR3 protein. The table includes 300,000 to 400,000 distinct CDR3 sequences, around a sixth detected once. Study outcomes and limitations: For ophthalmopathy, model prediction preceded onset by a median roughly 6.3 months.

V lost 4 bases and J 7 bases, leaving 14 bases between the germline ends. The CDR3 length is 15 residues. Germline CDR1 MGHDK, CDR2 SYGVNS. This sequence originates from a man aged 18 to 29 with Graves' ophthalmopathy. The chain employs TRBV25-1 and TRBJ1-6; unclear D gene. The sequenced sample consisted of blood. The CDR3 region is CASSGSTRANSPLHF. DNA of the CDR3: TGTGCCAGCAGTGGCTCGACAAGGGCAAATTCACCCCTCCACTTT.